The clone carrying this T cell receptor (beta chain) was observed a few times. The antigen is unknown. TCRdb reanalysed the 5' RACE reads using MiXCR and keeps one entry per CDR3 protein. The data show 35,000 to 50,000 distinct CDR3 sequences, less than 30% seen once. V lost 4 bases to trimming and J lost 9 bases, with 14 bases between them. Germline V lookup: CDR1 SGDLS, CDR2 YYNGEE. This CDR3 has 14 amino acids. General observations from the study: The TCR gene usage of tumor memory CD4+ T cells clustered together with blood and lymph node memory CD4+ cells and with lymph node naive CD4+ cells.

The V and J genes are TRBV9 and TRBJ1-6; weak D call: TRBD1 (5 bases). This receptor was identified in a female donor with breast cancer. Sequencing was carried out using memory CD4+ T cells sorted from a lymph node. Subset indicated: memory CD4+ T cells, CD4+CD45RO+CD25-. CDR3 sequence (DNA): TGTGCCAGCAGCCCCCGAGATCAGGGTTCACCCCTCCACTTT. The encoded protein is CASSPRDQGSPLHF.